Below, 13 T cell receptor beta chains from the same sample are listed, as sequenced in a study of CD8 T cells in Susac syndrome. A quantity of 0.5 to 1 ug RNA underwent reverse transcription using random hexamers. A single record per CDR3 protein comes from TCRdb applying MiXCR to the immunoSEQ multiplex PCR reads. The sample yields about 300,000 distinct CDR3 sequences, approximately 91% seen once. Input material: CD8+ T cells from PBMCs. The source is a human donor with multiple sclerosis.

J is TRBJ2-7 and V is TRBV4-3; 8 nucleotides line up with TRBD2. Germline assignment: CDR1 LGHNA and CDR2 YSLEER. The CDR3 spans 16 residues. The J segment lost 1 base and the V segment lost 0 bases, leaving 5 bases of the junction unmatched. The CDR3, as DNA: TGCGCCAGCAGCCAAGATGGAGCGGGGGAGTCCTACGAGCAGTACTTC. It specifies CASSQDGAGESYEQYF.

J is TRBJ2-1 and V is TRBV4-3; D call uncertain. V was shortened by 0 bases and J by 8 bases, with 8 bases between the two germline ends. Germline V CDR1 and CDR2: LGHNA, YSLEER. The CDR3 consists of 13 residues. The CDR3 loop reads CASSQDNGYEQFF. For the CDR3, the DNA is TGCGCCAGCAGCCAAGATAATGGGTATGAGCAGTTCTTC.

This clonotype was seen a single time. The rearrangement joins TRBV9 to TRBJ1-1; 9 positions match TRBD1. V shed 4 bases and J 4 bases; nucleotides not matched to a gene: 8. CDR3 length: 15 residues. Germline V lookup: CDR1 SGDLS, CDR2 YYNGEE. CDR3: CASSSRTGVRTEAFF. CDR3 bases: TGTGCCAGCAGCTCCCGGACAGGGGTACGCACTGAAGCTTTCTTT.

The chain couples TRBV10-2 to TRBJ2-1, with 7 bases that match TRBD2. The J segment lost 7 bases and the V segment lost 5 bases, leaving 14 bases of the junction unmatched. Germline CDR1 reads WSHSY; CDR2 reads SAAADI. The CDR3 consists of 16 residues. The DNA for the CDR3 is TGCGCCAGCAGTTGGGTTAAATGGGAGGGCCCAAATGAGCAGTTCTTC. This gives the protein CASSWVKWEGPNEQFF.

The chain links TRBV11-2 to TRBJ2-5; TRBD1 agrees at 9 bases. J lost 5 bases, V lost 5 bases, and 6 bases had no gene match. The CDR3 length is 14 residues. Germline CDR1 is SGHAT and CDR2 is FQNNGV. In DNA form, the CDR3 reads TGTGCCAGCAGCCTTACCGGGACAGGGGAGACCCAGTACTTC. Protein: CASSLTGTGETQYF.

The V gene is TRBV4-3, the J gene TRBJ2-1; D not resolved. V lost 3 bases to trimming and J lost 6 bases, with 6 bases between them. Germline CDR1 reads LGHNA; CDR2 reads YSLEER. The length of the CDR3 is 12 residues. The CDR3 sequence: CASSHRTNEQFF. The CDR3 DNA reads TGCGCCAGCAGCCACCGGACCAATGAGCAGTTCTTC.

This chain links TRBV28 with TRBJ1-5, with D uncertain. Germline loops: CDR1 MDHEN, CDR2 SYDVKM. The CDR3 length is 14 residues. V was trimmed by 6 bases and J by 0 bases, leaving 9 bases between them. The CDR3 DNA is TGTGCCAGCAGCCCAAGTCATAGCAATCAGCCCCAGCATTTT. Protein product: CASSPSHSNQPQHF.

The genes are TRBV4-3 and TRBJ2-5; D is unclear. The V and J ends lost 0 bases and 4 bases respectively, with 12 bases between them. Germline V gene sequence: CDR1 LGHNA, CDR2 YSLEER. The CDR3 spans 15 residues. CDR3 loop: CASSQDVNWGETQYF. CDR3 nucleotides: TGCGCCAGCAGCCAAGATGTCAACTGGGGAGAGACCCAGTACTTC.

The chain joins TRBV21-1 to TRBJ1-1. TRBV21-1 is a documented pseudogene. CDR3 length equals 14 residues. The CDR3 here is CASSKVRANTEAFF. CDR3 DNA sequence: TGTGCCAGCAGCAAAGTGCGGGCGAACACTGAAGCTTTCTTT.

The chain employs TRBV7-2 and TRBJ1-6; D ambiguous. The germline gives CDR1 SGHTA, CDR2 FQGNSA. CDR3 length equals 16 residues. The ends were cut back, 3 bases at V and 6 bases at J, with 15 bases in the middle. CDR3 DNA sequence: TGTGCCAGCAGCTTCGACCCTGGACGTACTAATTCACCCCTCCACTTT. This gives the protein CASSFDPGRTNSPLHF.

The chain joins TRBV7-9 to TRBJ1-5, with D uncertain. Deletions cut 1 base from V and 6 bases from J, with 7 bases between. The CDR3 contains 13 residues. Germline V CDR1 and CDR2: SEHNR, FQNEAQ (reference sequence). CDR3 nucleotides: TGTGCCAGCAGCTTAGGGGGTTTTCAGCCCCAGCATTTT. Amino acids: CASSLGGFQPQHF.

V usage is TRBV10-3 and J usage is TRBJ1-2; TRBD1 agrees at 8 bases. Germline lookup yields CDR1 ENHRY and CDR2 SYGVKD. V trimming: 6 bases; J trimming: 7 bases; junction bases outside the gene matches: 7. The CDR3 consists of 13 residues. The DNA of the CDR3 is TGTGCCATCAGAGAACAGGGGGAAGGTGGCTACACCTTC. This sequence encodes CAIREQGEGGYTF.

A single count supports this clonotype. The rearrangement joins TRBV7-2 to TRBJ1-5; tentative D call: TRBD1 (6 bases). V lost 6 bases to trimming and J lost 6 bases, with 18 bases between them. The CDR3 has 15 amino acids. The germline V gene encodes CDR1 SGHTA and CDR2 FQGNSA. This CDR3 reads CASRTTGGAAQPQHF. Written as DNA, the CDR3 is TGTGCCAGCAGGACCACGGGGGGCGCCGCTCAGCCCCAGCATTTT.